This TCR beta chain came from a study of T cells in narcolepsy. Across the study: Donors had narcolepsy type 1 or type 2, or were healthy controls.

Repertoires were generated with immunoSEQ multiplex PCR, while TCRdb's copy carries only in-frame clones and drops some. The data contain under 30,000 clones, under 85% of them singletons. A remark on this clone: Its specificity is unknown.

J was trimmed by 7 bases and V by 4 bases; bases with no gene match: 5. The CDR3 length is 16 residues. CDR1 and CDR2 (germline): SGHNT, YYREEE (reference sequence). Findings and caveats of the study: Some memory CD4+ repertoires had no autoreactive clone sequences. Reportedly, autoreactive clonotypes were serially detected in patients' blood but not controls'.

The origin of this receptor is a human donor with narcolepsy. The sequencing sample was made of CD45RA- memory CD4+ T cells from PBMCs. V gene TRBV5-4 combines with J gene TRBJ2-1, with 16 bases identical to TRBD2. The CDR3 DNA follows: TGTGCCAGCAGCGCGGGACTAGCGGGGGGGCGAAATGAGCAGTTCTTC. This encodes CASSAGLAGGRNEQFF.